The sequence of this TCR beta chain was determined in a study of blood T cell repertoires in COVID-19. Study background: COVID-19 samples collected from the United States, Italy and Spain covered acute and convalescent phases. The cDNA or gDNA used as material had been derived from T cells, B-cell-depleted T cells, or PBMCs.

V lost 6 bases, J lost 2 bases, and 10 bases lay in between. Germline CDR1 is SNHLY and CDR2 is FYNNEI. CDR3 size: 13 residues. Methods used by the authors: Amplification of reference gene primers was used by the study to estimate nucleated cell counts. Measured with immunoSEQ multiplex PCR; TCRdb has only the in-frame clones, and not every one. The V and J calls and the clone size are those of that table, but D and trimming were determined from the DNA. This sample has roughly 150,000 clones; 70% to 90% occur once, and the top ten carry around 1.9%. Sequencing was done on a sample of peripheral blood. This sequence joins TRBV2 and TRBJ1-1; D not resolved. This TCR derives from a man aged 45-65 years who had recovered from COVID-19. The CDR3 bases are TGTGCCAGCAGGCGTAAACTTAACACTGAAGCTTTCTTT. Translated: CASRRKLNTEAFF.